By proportion, the clone carrying this T cell receptor (beta chain) is medium-sized. Its antigen is still unknown. Profiled with immunoSEQ multiplex PCR; TCRdb holds only in-frame clones, not every one. This sample yields about 21,000 clones, of which approximately 86% are seen a single time; roughly 20% belongs to the top ten. This entry comes from a study of OX40 agonist ivuxolimab in advanced cancers. Study-wide background: Ivuxolimab, an agonist antibody against OX40 (CD134), was given to patients. Findings and caveats of the study: On average, CD8+ T cells had more expanded clones than CD4+.

V shed 0 bases and J 2 bases; nucleotides not matched to a gene: 2. This CDR3 spans 15 amino acids. Germline V gene sequence: CDR1 SGHDT, CDR2 YYEEEE. This chain links TRBV5-6 with TRBJ2-1; 7 nucleotides match TRBD1. The receptor's source is an adult with an advanced solid tumor such as melanoma, head and neck, liver or kidney cancer. The sample in question was CD4+ or CD8+ T cells sorted from blood, obtained in a trial of the OX40 agonist ivuxolimab. The CDR3 sequence: CASSLGDRAYNEQFF. In DNA form, the CDR3 reads TGTGCCAGCAGCTTGGGAGACAGGGCCTACAATGAGCAGTTCTTC.